Shown below are 21 T cell receptor beta chains from a single sample sequenced in a study of blood T cell repertoires in COVID-19. Assay used: immunoSEQ multiplex PCR; TCRdb lists only in-frame clones, some missing. The repertoire holds 490,000 or so clones, with around 85% as singletons. Material for sequencing was PBMCs or T cells enriched from blood (not recorded which). These receptors were collected from a woman aged 55-69 years who had recovered from COVID-19.

The chain is built from TRBV4-1 and TRBJ2-3, with a weak D call TRBD2 (5 bases). Germline loops: CDR1 MGHRA, CDR2 YSYEKL. Trimming removed 0 bases at V and 2 bases at J, with 12 bases between. The CDR3 sequence is 16 residues long. CDR3 loop: CASSQDGLAVTDTQYF. The CDR3 nucleotides read TGCGCCAGCAGCCAAGATGGGCTAGCAGTCACAGATACGCAGTATTTT.

The CDR3 nucleotides are TGTGCCAGCAGCTCCCCGGAATCGGGCTCCTACAATGAGCAGTTCTTC. Protein product: CASSSPESGSYNEQFF. The chain couples TRBV7-9 to TRBJ2-1; D call uncertain. The CDR3 extends over 16 amino acids. Germline V CDR1 and CDR2: SEHNR, FQNEAQ (reference sequence). V was trimmed by 4 bases and J by 0 bases, leaving 13 bases between them.

The rearrangement links TRBV20-1 to TRBJ2-5; possible D gene TRBD2, 5 bases. CDR1 is DFQATT, CDR2 SNEGSKA, per germline (reference sequence). V was shortened by 2 bases and J by 7 bases, with 5 bases between the two germline ends. The CDR3 loop spans 10 amino acids. CDR3 DNA sequence: TGCAGTGCTAGACGGGGGACCCAGTACTTC. Translated: CSARRGTQYF.

CDR3: CASSLRQETQYF. The CDR3 coding sequence is TGTGCCAGCAGCTTGCGGCAAGAGACCCAGTACTTC. V usage is TRBV13 and J usage is TRBJ2-5; D unclear. Germline values: CDR1 PRHDT, CDR2 FYEKMQ (reference sequence). The ends were cut back, 3 bases at V and 2 bases at J, with 4 bases in the middle. This CDR3 region has 12 residues. Full variable domain (rest looked up from reference TRBV13 and TRBJ2-5): AAGVIQSPRHLIKEKRETATLKCYPIPRHDTVYWYQQGPGQDPQFLISFYEKMQSDKGSIPDRFSAQQFSDYHSELNMSSLELGDSALYFCASSLRQETQYFGPGTRLLVL.

The sample holds a few counts of this clone. This chain uses TRBV7-2 with TRBJ1-6; D gene unclear. The CDR3 loop spans 13 amino acids. CDR1 is SGHTA and CDR2 is FQGNSA in the germline V gene. The V and J ends lost 4 bases and 6 bases respectively, with 7 bases between them. The CDR3 loop is CASSSFPNSPLHF. The CDR3 region has the DNA TGTGCCAGCAGCTCCTTCCCTAATTCACCCCTCCACTTT.

Comment on this clone: The identical CDR3 is also encoded by other nucleotide sequences in the sample. V gene TRBV29-1 combines with J gene TRBJ1-1; D unclear. Germline V gene lookup returns CDR1 SQVTM and CDR2 ANQGSEA. Trimming shortened V by 4 bases and J by 3 bases, and 9 bases separated the two germline ends. CDR3 size: 12 residues. The CDR3 is CSVGRGDTEAFF. The CDR3 region has the DNA TGCAGCGTTGGTCGGGGAGACACTGAAGCTTTCTTT.

The rearrangement uses TRBV6-5 and TRBJ1-3; D remains unclear. The CDR3 runs to 13 residues. CDR1 and CDR2 from the germline V gene are MNHEY and SVGAGI. Deletions cut 5 bases from V and 7 bases from J, with 12 bases between. This CDR3 reads CASSLDVRNTIYF. For the CDR3, the DNA is TGTGCCAGCAGTCTTGATGTTCGGAACACCATATATTTT.

This chain uses TRBV2 with TRBJ2-3, with TRBD2 as a possible D gene (6 bases). Trimming pared 0 bases from V and 1 base from J, leaving 8 bases between. The CDR3 has 15 residues. CDR1 is SNHLY and CDR2 is FYNNEI in the germline V gene. CDR3 in amino acids: CASSEAWGGTDTQYF. The CDR3 DNA reads TGTGCCAGCAGTGAAGCGTGGGGGGGCACAGATACGCAGTATTTT.

This chain joins TRBV19 and TRBJ1-5, with TRBD1 as a possible D gene (6 bases). From germline, CDR1 is LNHDA and CDR2 SQIVND (reference sequence). The CDR3 totals 16 residues. The germline V and J ends were trimmed by 3 bases and 4 bases, with 16 bases remaining between them. The CDR3 spells CASSMGGAGTNQPQHF. CDR3 DNA sequence: TGTGCCAGTAGTATGGGGGGGGCAGGGACTAATCAGCCCCAGCATTTT.

The chain uses TRBV3-1 (or the pseudogene TRBV3-2) and TRBJ2-7, with TRBD1 matching over 8 bases. Germline V CDR1 and CDR2: LGHDT, YNNKEL (reference sequence). After removal of 0 bases from V and 3 bases from J, the junction contained 7 bases not matched to a gene. The CDR3 has 16 residues. CDR3 loop: CASSQDGAGGIYEQYF. CDR3 coding DNA: TGTGCCAGCAGCCAAGATGGGGCAGGGGGCATCTACGAGCAGTACTTC.

This clone has only one observation. This chain joins TRBV11-2 and TRBJ2-3, with TRBD1 identical over 9 bases. With V trimmed by 1 base and J by 4 bases, 3 bases remained unmatched. CDR1 and CDR2 (germline): SGHAT, FQNNGV. The CDR3 has 15 amino acids. Here the CDR3 reads CASSLGDRDADTQYF. CDR3 DNA: TGTGCCAGCAGCTTAGGGGACAGGGACGCAGATACGCAGTATTTT.

A word on this clone: Additional DNA sequences in this sample encode the identical CDR3. This chain connects TRBV7-9 to TRBJ1-2; 7 nucleotides line up with TRBD1. The J segment lost 8 bases and the V segment lost 5 bases, leaving 5 bases of the junction unmatched. The CDR3 has 12 amino acids. In germline, CDR1 is SEHNR, CDR2 FQNEAQ (reference sequence). The CDR3 nucleotides are TGTGCCAGCAGCCGGGACAGCTACGGCTACACCTTC. This gives the protein CASSRDSYGYTF.

This clone is a singleton in its sample. The chain employs TRBV7-9 and TRBJ1-4; 7 bases match TRBD1. The junction had 10 bases not matched to a gene; V was cut back by 4 bases and J by 2 bases. From germline, CDR1 is SEHNR and CDR2 FQNEAQ (reference sequence). The length of the CDR3 is 17 residues. CDR3 DNA sequence: TGTGCCAGCAGCTCGACAGGGAAAGGTTTGACTAATGAAAAACTGTTTTTT. Protein: CASSSTGKGLTNEKLFF.

This clone was found once. V usage is TRBV5-1 and J usage is TRBJ2-2, with TRBD1 matching 9 bases. The trim removed 4 bases at V and 5 bases at J, leaving 6 bases unmatched. Germline lookup yields CDR1 SGHRS and CDR2 YFSETQ. This CDR3 is built from 15 residues. CDR3 in amino acids: CASSAGTGMTGELFF. CDR3 sequence (DNA): TGCGCCAGCAGCGCCGGGACAGGGATGACCGGGGAGCTGTTTTTT. Combining the CDR3 with reference TRBV5-1 and TRBJ2-2 gives the whole variable domain KAGVTQTPRYLIKTRGQQVTLSCSPISGHRSVSWYQQTPGQGLQFLFEYFSETQRNKGNFPGRFSGRQFSNSRSEMNVSTLELGDSALYLCASSAGTGMTGELFFGEGSRLTVL.

The CDR3 nucleotides are TGTGCCAGCAGCTTCGGGACAGAATACACTGAAGCTTTCTTT. Protein sequence: CASSFGTEYTEAFF. The chain links TRBV6-5 to TRBJ1-1; TRBD1 agrees at 7 bases. Germline V lookup: CDR1 MNHEY, CDR2 SVGAGI. The CDR3 consists of 14 residues. The V gene end was trimmed by 6 bases and the J gene end by 3 bases; junction bases not matched to a gene: 7.

This clone was seen more than once but under ten times. V and J are TRBV30 and TRBJ2-7, with TRBD1 matching over 8 bases. This CDR3 has 13 amino acids. J lost 3 bases, V lost 5 bases, and 6 bases had no gene match. Germline V gene lookup returns CDR1 GTSNPN and CDR2 SVGIG (reference sequence). CDR3 in amino acids: CAWAPGQDYEQYF. CDR3 sequence (DNA): TGTGCCTGGGCCCCGGGACAGGACTACGAGCAGTACTTC. Full variable domain (outside the CDR3, taken from reference TRBV30 and TRBJ2-7): SQTIHQWPATLVQPVGSPLSLECTVEGTSNPNLYWYRQAAGRGLQLLFYSVGIGQISSEVPQNLSASRPQDRQFILSSKKLLLSDSGFYLCAWAPGQDYEQYFGPGTRLTVT.

The genes are TRBV2 and TRBJ2-7; 8 nucleotides align to TRBD1. Germline trimming cut 2 bases from V and 0 bases from J; bases unmatched to any gene: 15. The germline V gene encodes CDR1 SNHLY and CDR2 FYNNEI. The CDR3 runs 19 residues. CDR3 region: CASSESPLIAGTGSYEQYF. In nucleotides, the CDR3 is TGTGCCAGCAGTGAATCCCCCTTAATAGCTGGGACAGGCTCCTACGAGCAGTACTTC.

V is TRBV24-1 and J is TRBJ2-2, with 8 bases fitting TRBD1. Looked up from germline, CDR1 is KGHDR and CDR2 is SFDVKD. Losses at the gene ends were 6 bases for V and 1 base for J; bases not matched to a gene: 3. The CDR3 extends over 15 amino acids. The DNA of the CDR3 is TGTGCCACCAGTCCCGGGACAGGGAACACCGGGGAGCTGTTTTTT. It codes for CATSPGTGNTGELFF.

The chain joins TRBV12-3 or TRBV12-4 to TRBJ1-5, with D possibly TRBD1 on 5 matching bases. V lost 6 bases, J lost 6 bases, and 9 bases lay in between. This CDR3 spans 12 amino acids. The CDR3 spells CASRLRGQPQHF. CDR3 in DNA: TGTGCCAGCAGGTTAAGGGGTCAGCCCCAGCATTTT.

The V and J genes are TRBV7-9 and TRBJ1-2; 7 bases map to TRBD1. Germline V gene sequence: CDR1 SEHNR, CDR2 FQNEAQ (reference sequence). CDR3 length equals 14 residues. V gave up 1 base and J gave up 4 bases; unmatched junction bases: 3. The CDR3 reads CASSLETGIYGYTF. CDR3 DNA: TGTGCCAGCAGCTTAGAGACAGGGATCTATGGCTACACCTTC.

The genes are TRBV6-5 and TRBJ2-2; D is possibly TRBD1 (5 bases). The ends were cut back, 2 bases at V and 1 base at J, with 8 bases in the middle. Looked up from germline, CDR1 is MNHEY and CDR2 is SVGAGI. The CDR3 sequence is 15 residues long. DNA of the CDR3: TGTGCCAGCAGTTACACCAGGGTGAACACCGGGGAGCTGTTTTTT. It codes for CASSYTRVNTGELFF.